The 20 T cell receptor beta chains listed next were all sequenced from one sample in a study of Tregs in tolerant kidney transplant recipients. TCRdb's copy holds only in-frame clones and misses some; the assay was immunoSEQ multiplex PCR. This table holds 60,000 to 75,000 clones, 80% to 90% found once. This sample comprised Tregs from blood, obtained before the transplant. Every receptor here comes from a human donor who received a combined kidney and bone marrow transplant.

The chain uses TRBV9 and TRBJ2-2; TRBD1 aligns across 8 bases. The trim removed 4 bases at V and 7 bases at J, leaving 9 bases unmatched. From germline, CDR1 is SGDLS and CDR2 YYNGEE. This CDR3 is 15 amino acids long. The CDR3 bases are TGTGCCAGCAGCCCCGACAGGGGATTCATCGGGGAGCTGTTTTTT. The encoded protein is CASSPDRGFIGELFF.

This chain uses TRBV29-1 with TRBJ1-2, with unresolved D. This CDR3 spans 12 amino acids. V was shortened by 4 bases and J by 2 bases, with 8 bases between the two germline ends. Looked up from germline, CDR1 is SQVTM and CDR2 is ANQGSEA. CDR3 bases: TGCAGCGTTGTAAACTGGAACTATGGCTACACCTTC. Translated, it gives CSVVNWNYGYTF.

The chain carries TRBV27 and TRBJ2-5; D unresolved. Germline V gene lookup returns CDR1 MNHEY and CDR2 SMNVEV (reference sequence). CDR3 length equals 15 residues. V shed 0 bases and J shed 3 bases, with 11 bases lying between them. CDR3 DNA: TGTGCCAGCAGTTTATCGGGCACTGGAAAAGAGACCCAGTACTTC. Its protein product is CASSLSGTGKETQYF.

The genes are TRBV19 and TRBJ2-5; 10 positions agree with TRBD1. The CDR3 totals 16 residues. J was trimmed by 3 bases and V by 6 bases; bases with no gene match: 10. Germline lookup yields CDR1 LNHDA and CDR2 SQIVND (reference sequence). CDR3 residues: CASSLSLGTGEETQYF. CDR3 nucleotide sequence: TGTGCCAGTAGCCTGTCCCTCGGGACAGGGGAAGAGACCCAGTACTTC. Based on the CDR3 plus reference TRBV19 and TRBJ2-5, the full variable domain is DGGITQSPKYLFRKEGQNVTLSCEQNLNHDAMYWYRQDPGQGLRLIYYSQIVNDFQKGDIAEGYSVSREKKESFPLTVTSAQKNPTAFYLCASSLSLGTGEETQYFGPGTRLLVL.

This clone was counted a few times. The CDR3 loop reads CASRRIRDSYNEQFF. In nucleotides, the CDR3 is TGTGCCAGCAGGCGAATCAGGGACAGCTACAATGAGCAGTTCTTC. The V and J genes are TRBV7-8 and TRBJ2-1; 7 positions match TRBD1. The V segment lost 6 bases and the J segment 3 bases; nucleotides outside the gene matches: 8. CDR1 and CDR2 (germline): SGHVS, FQNEAQ. The CDR3 covers 15 residues.

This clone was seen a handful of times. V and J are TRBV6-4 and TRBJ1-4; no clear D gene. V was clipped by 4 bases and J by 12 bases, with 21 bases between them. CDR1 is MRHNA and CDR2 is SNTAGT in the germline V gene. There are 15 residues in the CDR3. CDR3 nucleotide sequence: TGTGCCAGCAGTGCCCTGTTAAGGGCCATAGCGGAACTGTTTTTT. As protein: CASSALLRAIAELFF.

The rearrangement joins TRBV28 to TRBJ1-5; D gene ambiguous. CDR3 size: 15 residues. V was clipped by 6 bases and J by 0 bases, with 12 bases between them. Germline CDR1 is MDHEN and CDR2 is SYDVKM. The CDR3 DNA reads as TGTGCCAGCAGAAAACTCTTAACTAGCAATCAGCCCCAGCATTTT. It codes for CASRKLLTSNQPQHF.

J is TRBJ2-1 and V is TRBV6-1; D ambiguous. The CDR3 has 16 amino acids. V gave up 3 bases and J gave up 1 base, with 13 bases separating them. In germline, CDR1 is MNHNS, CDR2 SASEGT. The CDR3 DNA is TGTGCCAGCAGTGATTTGGGTCGGCGGTCCTACAATGAGCAGTTCTTC. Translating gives CASSDLGRRSYNEQFF.

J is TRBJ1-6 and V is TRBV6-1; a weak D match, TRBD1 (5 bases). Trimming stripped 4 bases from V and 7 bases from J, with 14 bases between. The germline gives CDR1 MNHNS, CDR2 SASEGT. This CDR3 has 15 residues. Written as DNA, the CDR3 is TGTGCCAGCAGTGGTGGGTGGGGGAACAATTCACCCCTCCACTTT. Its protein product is CASSGGWGNNSPLHF.

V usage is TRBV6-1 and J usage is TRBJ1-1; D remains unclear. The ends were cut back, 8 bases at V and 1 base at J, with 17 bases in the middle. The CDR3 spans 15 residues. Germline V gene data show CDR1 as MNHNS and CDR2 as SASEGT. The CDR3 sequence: CASAQGLTANTEAFF. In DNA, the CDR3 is TGTGCCAGCGCCCAAGGGTTGACTGCGAACACTGAAGCTTTCTTT.

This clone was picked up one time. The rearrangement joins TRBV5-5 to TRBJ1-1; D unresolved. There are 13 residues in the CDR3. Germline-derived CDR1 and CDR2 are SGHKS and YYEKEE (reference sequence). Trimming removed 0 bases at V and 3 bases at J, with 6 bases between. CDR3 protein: CASSLDGYTEAFF. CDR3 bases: TGTGCCAGCAGCTTGGATGGATACACTGAAGCTTTCTTT.

The CDR3 is CASRGTHTEAFF. CDR3 DNA sequence: TGTGCCAGTCGGGGGACTCACACTGAAGCTTTCTTT. The chain joins TRBV7-2 to TRBJ1-1; D may be TRBD1 (5 bases). The CDR3 extends over 12 amino acids. V was shortened by 9 bases and J by 3 bases, with 11 bases between the two germline ends. The germline CDR1 and CDR2 sequences are SGHTA and FQGNSA.

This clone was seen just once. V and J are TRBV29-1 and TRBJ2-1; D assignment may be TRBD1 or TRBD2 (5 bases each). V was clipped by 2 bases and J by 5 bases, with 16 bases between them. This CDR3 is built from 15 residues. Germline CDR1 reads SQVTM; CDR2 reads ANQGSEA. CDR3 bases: TGCAGCGTTGAACCGCGACGGGGACCGAACAATGAGCAGTTCTTC. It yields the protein CSVEPRRGPNNEQFF.

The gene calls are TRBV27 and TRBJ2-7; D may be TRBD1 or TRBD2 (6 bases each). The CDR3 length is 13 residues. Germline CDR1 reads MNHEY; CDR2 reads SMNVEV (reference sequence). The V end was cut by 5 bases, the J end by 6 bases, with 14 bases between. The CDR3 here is CASSLLQGGEQYF. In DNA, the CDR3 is TGTGCCAGCAGTCTATTACAGGGAGGCGAGCAGTACTTC.

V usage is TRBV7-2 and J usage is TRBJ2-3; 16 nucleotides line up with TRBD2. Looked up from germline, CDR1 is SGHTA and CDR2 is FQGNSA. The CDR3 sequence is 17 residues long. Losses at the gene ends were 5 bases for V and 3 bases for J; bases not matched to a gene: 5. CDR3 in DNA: TGTGCCAGCAGCGAGGGACTAGCGGGAGGGGGGACAGATACGCAGTATTTT. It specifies CASSEGLAGGGTDTQYF.

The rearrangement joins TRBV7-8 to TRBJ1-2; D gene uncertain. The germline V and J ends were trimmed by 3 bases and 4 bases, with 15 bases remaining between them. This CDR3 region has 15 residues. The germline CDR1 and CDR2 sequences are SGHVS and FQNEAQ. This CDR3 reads CASSFGRSGSYGYTF. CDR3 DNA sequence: TGTGCCAGCAGCTTCGGTAGGTCAGGAAGCTATGGCTACACCTTC.

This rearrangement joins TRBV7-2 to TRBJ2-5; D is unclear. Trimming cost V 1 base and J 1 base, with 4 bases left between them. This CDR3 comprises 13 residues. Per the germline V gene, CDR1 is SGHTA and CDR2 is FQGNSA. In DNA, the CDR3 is TGTGCCAGCAGCTTAGGTCCCCAAGAGACCCAGTACTTC. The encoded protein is CASSLGPQETQYF. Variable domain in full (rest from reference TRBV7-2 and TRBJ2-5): GAGVSQSPSNKVTEKGKDVELRCDPISGHTALYWYRQSLGQGLEFLIYFQGNSAPDKSGLPSDRFSAERTGGSVSTLTIQRTQQEDSAVYLCASSLGPQETQYFGPGTRLLVL.

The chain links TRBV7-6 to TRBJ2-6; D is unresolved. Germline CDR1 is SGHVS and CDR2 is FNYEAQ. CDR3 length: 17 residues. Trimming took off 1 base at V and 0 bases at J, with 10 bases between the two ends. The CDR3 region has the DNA TGTGCCAGCAGCTTAGGCGGCAGGCCCTCTGGGGCCAACGTCCTGACTTTC. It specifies CASSLGGRPSGANVLTF. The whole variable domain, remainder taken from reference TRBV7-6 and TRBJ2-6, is GAGVSQSPRYKVTKRGQDVALRCDPISGHVSLYWYRQALGQGPEFLTYFNYEAQQDKSGLPNDRFSAERPEGSISTLTIQRTEQRDSAMYRCASSLGGRPSGANVLTFGAGSRLTVL.

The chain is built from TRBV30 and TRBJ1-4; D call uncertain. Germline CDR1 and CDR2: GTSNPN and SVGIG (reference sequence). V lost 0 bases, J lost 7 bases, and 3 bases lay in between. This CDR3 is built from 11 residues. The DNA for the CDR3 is TGTGCCTGGAGTGTAGGTGAAAAACTGTTTTTT. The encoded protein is CAWSVGEKLFF.

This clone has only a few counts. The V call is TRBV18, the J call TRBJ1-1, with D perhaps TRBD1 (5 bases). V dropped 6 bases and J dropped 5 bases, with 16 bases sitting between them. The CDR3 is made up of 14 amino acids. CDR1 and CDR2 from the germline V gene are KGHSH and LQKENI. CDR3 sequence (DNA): TGTGCCAGCTCCCTAAATCTGGGGGTTACTGAAGCTTTCTTT. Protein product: CASSLNLGVTEAFF.